This TCR beta chain derives from a study of T cell responses to AZD1222 COVID-19 vaccine. The count of this clone is one. Only in-frame clones appear in the TCRdb table, and some are missing; sequencing was by immunoSEQ multiplex PCR. The sample includes just under 150,000 clones, roughly 84% of them seen just once. This specimen was peripheral blood, taken 28 days after the second AZD1222 dose. The TCR sequence derives from an adult who received the AZD1222 COVID-19 vaccine.

The CDR3 nucleotides read TGTGCCGTCGGGACAGCTAACTATGGCTACACCTTC. The encoded protein is CAVGTANYGYTF. The chain employs TRBV3-1 (or the pseudogene TRBV3-2) and TRBJ1-2, with 7 bases matching TRBD1. J was trimmed by 0 bases and V by 11 bases; bases with no gene match: 3. CDR3 length: 12 residues. CDR1 and CDR2 (germline): LGHDT, YNNKEL (reference sequence).